This TCR beta chain was captured by sequencing in a study of tumor and adjacent non-tumor tissue in lung cancer. The template was RNA from unsorted bulk tissue. Between August and November 2014, newly diagnosed, chemotherapy-naive lung cancer patients underwent thoracic surgery in China. Germline-derived CDR1 and CDR2 are SGHKS and YYEKEE (reference sequence). With 1 base removed from V and 0 bases from J, the gap between germline ends came to 17 bases. There are 18 residues in the CDR3. Three rounds of nested PCR, following a modified ARM-PCR protocol, produced the TCRbeta library. From the multiplex PCR reads, TCRdb called clonotypes with MiXCR, one entry per CDR3 protein. The data contain more than 85,000 distinct CDR3 sequences, 84% of them seen just once; the ten biggest clones take up around 21%. Study-level points and caveats: In normal lung, the top 100 clones were significantly more dominant than in tumor.

This clonotype was seen many times. What it recognizes is unknown. Specimen: lung tumor tissue. The receptor's source is a man in his 70s with non-small cell lung cancer. The chain employs TRBV5-5 and TRBJ1-5; D uncertain. DNA for the CDR3: TGTGCCAGCAGCTTGAATGGAGGGTTTGGGGTTAGCAATCAGCCCCAGCATTTT. It is translated as CASSLNGGFGVSNQPQHF.